Sequencing of this T cell receptor (beta chain) was carried out in a study of OX40 agonist ivuxolimab in advanced cancers. Generated by immunoSEQ multiplex PCR, the TCRdb table keeps only in-frame clones and is missing some. This sample has about 28,000 clones, with over 90% found just once. This clone has just one count. The sequence came from an adult with an advanced solid tumor such as melanoma, head and neck, liver or kidney cancer. The source was CD4+ or CD8+ T cells sorted from blood, collected in a trial of the OX40 agonist ivuxolimab.

CDR3 coding DNA: TGTGCCACCCACGGGACAGCATCTAACTATGGCTACACCTTC. Translated: CATHGTASNYGYTF. V is TRBV10-3 and J is TRBJ1-2; 7 bases agree with TRBD1. Germline V CDR1 and CDR2: ENHRY, SYGVKD. J lost 0 bases, V lost 10 bases, and 8 bases had no gene match. The length of the CDR3 is 14 residues.